This record looks at one T cell receptor beta chain sequence and its context. Its antigen remains unidentified. CDR3 length: 12 residues. Germline V gene data show CDR1 as SGHTS and CDR2 as YDEGEE. Deletions cut 7 bases from V and 4 bases from J, with 10 bases between. This record comes from a study of CD8+CD57+ T cells in acquired aplastic anemia. As for the study in general: Isolated CD4+ and CD8+ cells, once sorted, yielded DNA averaging about 3.1 ug. Researchers reported that healthy donors averaged roughly 10 million reads for CD4+ cells.

It was genomic DNA that served as the template for profiling TCR beta VDJ and CDR3. TCRdb fed the reads into MiXCR, producing one record per CDR3 protein. This table has some 47,000 distinct CDR3 sequences, about two thirds appearing once. Whole-study findings and limits: Controls and patients did not differ significantly in CD8+ Simpson's diversity.

The sample comprised sorted CD4+, CD8+, or CD8+CD57+ T cells (not recorded which) from PBMCs. The chain employs TRBV5-8 and TRBJ2-3; D unclear. This TCR derives from a human donor in good health, serving as a control. This chain's CDR3 is CASLWAADTQYF. The CDR3 region has the DNA TGTGCCAGCCTGTGGGCAGCAGATACGCAGTATTTT.